The 15 T cell receptor beta chains below come from one sample, sequenced in a study of T cells in localized non-small cell lung cancer. The repertoire was sequenced with immunoSEQ multiplex PCR; TCRdb's copy has only in-frame clones and lacks some. The data show about 2,300 clones, about 40% seen once. Sequencing was performed on lung tumor tissue, taken before any cancer treatment. Receptors originate from a male donor aged 60 or over with stage II squamous cell lung carcinoma.

This clone is medium-sized by share. The chain uses TRBV11-3 and TRBJ1-1; 7 bases map to TRBD1. V was clipped by 4 bases and J by 5 bases; unmatched bases: 7. The germline gives CDR1 SGHNT, CDR2 YENEEA. The CDR3 runs to 14 residues. CDR3 DNA: TGTGCCAGCAGCTCCCTGACAGGGAGAACTGAAGCTTTCTTT. It specifies CASSSLTGRTEAFF.

V and J are TRBV6-8 and TRBJ2-1, with TRBD2 identical over 16 bases. CDR1 MNHGY and CDR2 SAAAGT come from the germline V gene. The junction had 6 bases not matched to a gene; V was cut back by 2 bases and J by 8 bases. The CDR3 extends over 17 amino acids. As DNA, the CDR3 is TGTGCCAGCAGTTACCCGCCGGGACTAGCGGGAGGGTATGAGCAGTTCTTC. Translation gives CASSYPPGLAGGYEQFF.

Only a few counts were recorded for this clone. V usage is TRBV7-7 and J usage is TRBJ1-4; D possibly corresponds to TRBD1 (6 bases). CDR3 length: 15 amino acids. Germline V lookup: CDR1 SSHAT, CDR2 FNYEAQ (reference sequence). V was shortened by 5 bases and J by 3 bases, with 13 bases between the two germline ends. This CDR3 is CASSQSEGANEKLFF. The CDR3 DNA follows: TGTGCCAGCAGCCAGTCGGAGGGGGCTAATGAAAAACTGTTTTTT.

The chain couples TRBV30 to TRBJ2-3; D remains ambiguous. The V end lost 5 bases, the J end lost 0 bases, and 6 bases lay between the germline ends. Germline assignment: CDR1 GTSNPN and CDR2 SVGIG (reference sequence). This CDR3 has 12 residues. The CDR3 DNA follows: TGTGCCTGGCAACCTAGCACAGATACGCAGTATTTT. Its protein is CAWQPSTDTQYF.

This clone was seen a few times. The CDR3 DNA reads TGTGCCAGCAGCTTGCGGGACAAGGCCTACGAGCAGTACTTC. Residues: CASSLRDKAYEQYF. The V call is TRBV11-3, the J call TRBJ2-7, with D perhaps assigned TRBD1 or TRBD2 (6 bases each). The V and J ends lost 3 bases and 2 bases respectively, with 11 bases between them. Looked up from germline, CDR1 is SGHNT and CDR2 is YENEEA. The CDR3 length is 14 residues.

This clone was counted a few times. V gene TRBV19 combines with J gene TRBJ2-1, with D possibly matching TRBD2 (5 bases). Germline V gives CDR1 LNHDA, CDR2 SQIVND (reference sequence). V was clipped by 6 bases and J by 7 bases, with 7 bases between them. This CDR3 comprises 11 residues. The CDR3 DNA sequence: TGTGCCAGTAGGACGGGGAATGAGCAGTTCTTC. Translating gives CASRTGNEQFF.

Remarks on this clone: An end of the junction differs from the germline gene, which may be a read error. CDR3 loop: CASSLESGYNEKLFF. Written as DNA, the CDR3 is TGCGCCAGCAGCTTGGAATCTGGTTATAATGAAAAATTGTTTTTT. The rearrangement links TRBV5-1 to TRBJ1-4, with D hard to call. CDR3 size: 15 residues. The V gene's germline CDR1 is SGHRS and CDR2 YFSETQ.

This rearrangement joins TRBV27 to TRBJ2-1; D is unclear. The CDR3 is 12 amino acids. Trimming stripped 2 bases from V and 10 bases from J, with 9 bases between. Germline values: CDR1 MNHEY, CDR2 SMNVEV (reference sequence). CDR3 coding DNA: TGTGCCAGCAGTTTAGGTGGTTCCGAGCAGTTCTTC. Residues: CASSLGGSEQFF.

The chain is built from TRBV10-3 and TRBJ1-5; 7 bases line up with TRBD1. The CDR3 covers 13 residues. CDR1 and CDR2 from the germline V gene are ENHRY and SYGVKD. Trimming removed 10 bases from V and 5 bases from J; junction bases left unmatched: 8. CDR3 sequence: CASALTGDQPQHF. Here the CDR3 DNA reads TGTGCCAGCGCCTTAACAGGGGATCAGCCCCAGCATTTT.

The rearrangement uses TRBV19 and TRBJ1-1; D gene ambiguous. V shed 7 bases and J shed 0 bases, with 12 bases lying between them. Per germline, CDR1 LNHDA and CDR2 SQIVND (reference sequence). The CDR3 extends over 14 amino acids. CDR3 DNA: TGTGCCAGTACCCCGGGGTTCGTGAACACTGAAGCTTTCTTT. Protein: CASTPGFVNTEAFF.

The V and J genes are TRBV15 and TRBJ2-7; perhaps TRBD1 as D (5 bases). The CDR3 is 14 amino acids. Trimming took off 1 base at V and 4 bases at J, with 11 bases between the two ends. CDR1 is LNHNV, CDR2 YYDKDF, per germline (reference sequence). This CDR3 reads CATSRGARAYEQYF. CDR3 DNA sequence: TGTGCCACCAGCAGAGGAGCCAGGGCATACGAGCAGTACTTC.

V is TRBV28 and J is TRBJ1-3, with D maybe TRBD1 (6 bases). Germline V gives CDR1 MDHEN, CDR2 SYDVKM. Deletions cut 3 bases from V and 3 bases from J, with 15 bases between. This CDR3 region has 16 residues. This CDR3 reads CASSLSGGSDGNTIYF. CDR3 bases: TGTGCCAGCAGTTTGTCGGGGGGCTCTGATGGAAACACCATATATTTT. Complete variable domain (other parts from reference TRBV28 and TRBJ1-3): DVKVTQSSRYLVKRTGEKVFLECVQDMDHENMFWYRQDPGLGLRLIYFSYDVKMKEKGDIPEGYSVSREKKERFSLILESASTNQTSMYLCASSLSGGSDGNTIYFGEGSWLTVV.

The chain couples TRBV15 to TRBJ1-5, with no clear D. The CDR3 runs to 14 residues. CDR1 and CDR2 from the germline V gene are LNHNV and YYDKDF (reference sequence). CDR3 DNA: TGTGTTACCAGCAGAGATAAGGGTCAGGAGCCCCAGCATTTT. This gives the protein CVTSRDKGQEPQHF.

This clone is deemed medium-sized. The chain joins TRBV11-3 to TRBJ1-2; 10 nucleotides agree with TRBD1. CDR3 size: 17 residues. The V and J ends lost 2 bases and 3 bases, in that order; junction bases with no gene match: 9. Germline V gene lookup returns CDR1 SGHNT and CDR2 YENEEA. The CDR3 DNA sequence: TGTGCCAGCAGCTTAAGAGTAGACAGGGGGCGCGACTATGGCTACACCTTC. Its translation is CASSLRVDRGRDYGYTF.

This rearrangement joins TRBV14 to TRBJ1-2; D gene unclear. Trimming took off 3 bases at V and 0 bases at J, with 14 bases between the two ends. The CDR3 covers 16 residues. Per the germline V gene, CDR1 is SGHDN and CDR2 is FVKESK. The DNA for the CDR3 is TGTGCCAGCAGCCATTCCTCCCTGCCCTCTAACTATGGCTACACCTTC. Translated, it gives CASSHSSLPSNYGYTF.